The clone carrying this T cell receptor (beta chain) was seen once. Its antigen remains unidentified. The sample is drawn from a study of CD4 T cells in relation to SARS-CoV-2 and coronaviruses. Turning to the study itself: After roughly eleven days of antigen culture, PBMC TCR beta CDR3s were sequenced.

Sorted naive or memory CD4+ cells met CEF peptides for 9 to 11 days. Trimming took 5 bases from V and 8 from J, leaving 18 bases between them. CDR1 and CDR2 from the germline V gene are LNHDA and SQIVND (reference sequence). CDR3 length: 14 residues. Produced via immunoSEQ multiplex PCR; TCRdb's table is partial and in-frame only. The sample lists about 36,000 clones; 77% were seen once. Study conclusions and caveats: Monoreactive clones expanded significantly more to SARS-CoV-2 than crossreactive clones did. In around three fifths of donors, memory CD4+ clonotypes crossrecognized SARS-CoV-2 and at least one common cold coronavirus spike.

This sequence was found in an adult with COVID-19. Sequenced sample: memory CD4+ T cells from PBMCs, cultured in vitro. The chain recombines TRBV19 with TRBJ1-2; D is undetermined. In nucleotides, the CDR3 is TGTGCCAGTAGTCTCGGACGGAACTGGGCGGGCTACACCTTC. The encoded protein is CASSLGRNWAGYTF.